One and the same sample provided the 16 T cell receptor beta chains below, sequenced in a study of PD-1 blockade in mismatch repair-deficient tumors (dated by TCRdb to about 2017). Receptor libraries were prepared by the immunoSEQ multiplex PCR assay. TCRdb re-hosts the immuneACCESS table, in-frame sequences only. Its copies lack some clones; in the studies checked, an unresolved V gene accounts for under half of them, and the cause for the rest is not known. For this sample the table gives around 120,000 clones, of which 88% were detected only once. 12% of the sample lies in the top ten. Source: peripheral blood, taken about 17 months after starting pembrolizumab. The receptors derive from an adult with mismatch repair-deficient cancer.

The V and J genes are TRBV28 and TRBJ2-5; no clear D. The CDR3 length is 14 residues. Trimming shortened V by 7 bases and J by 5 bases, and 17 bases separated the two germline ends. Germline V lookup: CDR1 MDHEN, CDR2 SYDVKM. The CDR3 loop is CASTPLSYRETQYF. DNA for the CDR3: TGTGCCAGCACTCCCTTGAGCTATCGGGAGACCCAGTACTTC.

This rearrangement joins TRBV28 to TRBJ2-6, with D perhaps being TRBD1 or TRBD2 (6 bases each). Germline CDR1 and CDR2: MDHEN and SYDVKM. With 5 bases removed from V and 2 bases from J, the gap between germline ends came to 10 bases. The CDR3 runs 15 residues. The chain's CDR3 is CASSPGGAGANVLTF. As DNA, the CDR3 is TGTGCCAGCAGTCCCGGGGGCGCTGGGGCCAACGTCCTGACTTTC.

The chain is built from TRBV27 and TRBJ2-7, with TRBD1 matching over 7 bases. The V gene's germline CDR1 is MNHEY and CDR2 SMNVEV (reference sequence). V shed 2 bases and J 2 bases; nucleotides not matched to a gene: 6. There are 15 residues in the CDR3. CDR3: CASSLAGTVTYEQYF. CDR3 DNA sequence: TGTGCCAGCAGTTTAGCCGGGACAGTGACCTACGAGCAGTACTTC.

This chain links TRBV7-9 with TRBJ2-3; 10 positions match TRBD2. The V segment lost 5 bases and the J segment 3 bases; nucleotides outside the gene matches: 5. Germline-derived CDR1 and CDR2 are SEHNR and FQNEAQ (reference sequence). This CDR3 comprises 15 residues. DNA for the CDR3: TGTGCCAGCAGCCAATCTAGCGGGAGTACAGATACGCAGTATTTT. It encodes CASSQSSGSTDTQYF.

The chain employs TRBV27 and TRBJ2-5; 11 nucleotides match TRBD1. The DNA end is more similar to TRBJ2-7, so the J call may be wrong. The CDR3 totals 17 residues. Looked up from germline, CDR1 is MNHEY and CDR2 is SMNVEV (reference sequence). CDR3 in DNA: TGTGCCAGCAGTCTCTACCTCGGACAGGGGGCTAGAGGCGAGCAGTACTTC. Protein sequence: CASSLYLGQGARGEQYF.

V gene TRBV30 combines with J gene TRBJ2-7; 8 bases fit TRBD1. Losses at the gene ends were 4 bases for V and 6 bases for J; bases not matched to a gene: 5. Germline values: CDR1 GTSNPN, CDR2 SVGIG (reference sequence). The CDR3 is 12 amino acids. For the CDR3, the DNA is TGTGCCTGGACAGGGGGCGAAGTCGAGCAGTACTTC. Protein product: CAWTGGEVEQYF.

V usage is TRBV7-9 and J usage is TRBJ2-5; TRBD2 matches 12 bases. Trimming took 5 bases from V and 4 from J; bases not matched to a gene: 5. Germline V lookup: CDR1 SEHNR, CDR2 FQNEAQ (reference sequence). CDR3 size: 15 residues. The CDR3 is CASSERTSGIETQYF. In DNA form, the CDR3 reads TGTGCCAGCAGCGAAAGGACTAGCGGGATAGAGACCCAGTACTTC.

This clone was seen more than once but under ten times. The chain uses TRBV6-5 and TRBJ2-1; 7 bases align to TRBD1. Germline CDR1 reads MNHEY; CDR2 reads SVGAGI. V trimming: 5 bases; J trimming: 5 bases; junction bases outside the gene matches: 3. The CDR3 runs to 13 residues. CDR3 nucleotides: TGTGCCAGCAGTCGAGACAGGGACAATGAGCAGTTCTTC. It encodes CASSRDRDNEQFF.

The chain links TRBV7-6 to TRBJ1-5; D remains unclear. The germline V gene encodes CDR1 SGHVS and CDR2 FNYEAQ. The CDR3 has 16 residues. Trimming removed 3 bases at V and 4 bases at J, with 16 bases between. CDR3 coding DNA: TGTGCCAGCAGCTTTTTCGACCGAAACCGGAATCAGCCCCAGCATTTT. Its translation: CASSFFDRNRNQPQHF. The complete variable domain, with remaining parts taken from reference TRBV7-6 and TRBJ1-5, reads GAGVSQSPRYKVTKRGQDVALRCDPISGHVSLYWYRQALGQGPEFLTYFNYEAQQDKSGLPNDRFSAERPEGSISTLTIQRTEQRDSAMYRCASSFFDRNRNQPQHFGDGTRLSIL.

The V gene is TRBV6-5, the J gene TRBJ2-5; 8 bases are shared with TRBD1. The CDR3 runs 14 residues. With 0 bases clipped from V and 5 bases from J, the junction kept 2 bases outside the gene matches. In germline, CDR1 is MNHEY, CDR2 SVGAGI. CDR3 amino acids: CASSYSDRVETQYF. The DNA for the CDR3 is TGTGCCAGCAGTTACTCGGACAGGGTGGAGACCCAGTACTTC.

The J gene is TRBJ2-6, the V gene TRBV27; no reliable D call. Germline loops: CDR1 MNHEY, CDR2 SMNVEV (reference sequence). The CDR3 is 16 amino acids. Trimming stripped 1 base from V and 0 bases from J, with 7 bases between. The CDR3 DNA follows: TGTGCCAGCAGTTTATTAGGCGTCTCTGGGGCCAACGTCCTGACTTTC. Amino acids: CASSLLGVSGANVLTF.

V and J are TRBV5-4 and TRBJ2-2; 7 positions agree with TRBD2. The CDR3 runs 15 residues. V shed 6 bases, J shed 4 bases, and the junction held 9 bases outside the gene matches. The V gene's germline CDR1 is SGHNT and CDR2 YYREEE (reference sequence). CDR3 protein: CASTLGGRGTGELFF. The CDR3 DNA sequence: TGTGCCAGCACCCTGGGGGGGAGAGGCACCGGGGAGCTGTTTTTT.

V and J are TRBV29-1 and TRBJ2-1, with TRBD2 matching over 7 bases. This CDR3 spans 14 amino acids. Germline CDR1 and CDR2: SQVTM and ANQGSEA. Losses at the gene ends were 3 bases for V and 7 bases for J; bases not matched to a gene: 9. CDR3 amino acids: CSVDGGEGRNEQFF. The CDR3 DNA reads TGCAGCGTTGATGGGGGGGAGGGCCGGAATGAGCAGTTCTTC.

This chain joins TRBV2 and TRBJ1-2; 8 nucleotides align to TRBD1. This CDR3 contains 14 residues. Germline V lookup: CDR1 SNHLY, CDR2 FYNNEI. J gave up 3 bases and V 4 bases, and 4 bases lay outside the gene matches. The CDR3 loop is CASSGRDRYYGYTF. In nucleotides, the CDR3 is TGTGCCAGCAGTGGCCGGGACAGGTACTATGGCTACACCTTC. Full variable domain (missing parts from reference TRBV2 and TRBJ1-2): EPEVTQTPSHQVTQMGQEVILRCVPISNHLYFYWYRQILGQKVEFLVSFYNNEISEKSEIFDDQFSVERPDGSNFTLKIRSTKLEDSAMYFCASSGRDRYYGYTFGSGTRLTVV.

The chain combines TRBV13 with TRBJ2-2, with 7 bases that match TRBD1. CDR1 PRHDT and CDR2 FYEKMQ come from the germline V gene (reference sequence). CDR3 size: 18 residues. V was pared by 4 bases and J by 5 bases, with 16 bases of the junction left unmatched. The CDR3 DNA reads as TGTGCCAGCAGCTCTAATCCCACAGGGGCGATAGAGACCGGGGAGCTGTTTTTT. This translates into CASSSNPTGAIETGELFF. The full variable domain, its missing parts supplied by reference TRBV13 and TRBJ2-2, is AAGVIQSPRHLIKEKRETATLKCYPIPRHDTVYWYQQGPGQDPQFLISFYEKMQSDKGSIPDRFSAQQFSDYHSELNMSSLELGDSALYFCASSSNPTGAIETGELFFGEGSRLTVL.

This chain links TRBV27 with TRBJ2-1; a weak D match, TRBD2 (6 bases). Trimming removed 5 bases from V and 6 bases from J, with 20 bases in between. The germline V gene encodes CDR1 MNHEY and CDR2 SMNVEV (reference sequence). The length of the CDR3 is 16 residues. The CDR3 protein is CASSITPGDGPNEQFF. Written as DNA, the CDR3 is TGTGCCAGCAGTATTACGCCGGGAGATGGGCCCAATGAGCAGTTCTTC.